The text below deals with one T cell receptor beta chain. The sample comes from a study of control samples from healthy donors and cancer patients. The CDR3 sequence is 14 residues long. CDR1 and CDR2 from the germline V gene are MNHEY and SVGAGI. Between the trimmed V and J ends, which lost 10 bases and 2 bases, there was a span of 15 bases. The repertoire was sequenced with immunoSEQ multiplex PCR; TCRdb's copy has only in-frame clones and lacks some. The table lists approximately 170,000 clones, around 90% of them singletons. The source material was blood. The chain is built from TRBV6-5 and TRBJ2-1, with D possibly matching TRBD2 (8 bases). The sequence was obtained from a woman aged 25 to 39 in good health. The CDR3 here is CATQRGTAYNEQFF. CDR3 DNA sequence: TGTGCCACCCAGCGGGGGACAGCCTACAATGAGCAGTTCTTC.